The present entry profiles one T cell receptor (beta chain) with its context. This clonotype was found a few times. Its antigen is still unknown. No base qualities exist here, and no much larger clone lies one base off it. PBMCs were isolated by Ficoll-Paque density gradient centrifugation. The data were taken from a study of T-cell memory formation after mild COVID-19 (dated by TCRdb to 2020 to 2022). With respect to the entire study: Most TCR sequence clusters were specific to one of the two donors. The cohort was made up of two young adult volunteers, one female and one male, who were previously healthy. Longitudinal TCRalpha and TCRbeta repertoire sequencing tracked T-cell clones expanding and contracting after mild COVID-19 in a couple of donors.

There are 14 amino acids in the CDR3, from cysteine to phenylalanine inclusive. Only the CDR3 region is kept as DNA, spanning 42 bases read in frame from base 1. Via the germline V gene (reference sequence), CDR1 is DFQATT and CDR2 SNEGSKA. At the junction V is shortened by 4 bases and J by 1 base, with 13 bases in between. The research as a whole found: SARS-CoV-2 specificity was not confirmed for the second-wave clones peaking on day 37. The study included only a couple of mild cases, and larger cohorts that include severe cases with pre-infection samples were judged to be necessary. Contracting CD4+ clones were located mainly in the CM and EM memory subsets, whereas CD8+ clones were found to be enriched in EMRA. Some responding clones were detected in pre-infection memory, which suggested that pre-existing cross-reactive memory T cells had joined the SARS-CoV-2 response. From day 15 to 85, contracting clones showed balanced CD4/CD8 phenotypes, whereas a second wave of clones that expanded from day 15 to 37 leaned towards CD4+.

Instrument used: Illumina NovaSeq 6000. Using 5'RACE with constant-segment primers, TCRalpha and TCRbeta cDNA libraries were constructed, with sample barcodes and unique molecular identifiers added in the process. RNA was extracted from every sample with Trizol reagent. The libraries were amplified in two PCR steps, and the second step added a second sample barcode and Illumina TruSeq adapters. Libraries were sequenced on an Illumina NovaSeq with 2 x 150 bp paired-end reads. On the study's bioinformatics: The reads were demultiplexed and collapsed into UMI-guided consensus sequences using migec v1.2.7. Using mixcr v2.1.11, UMI consensuses were aligned to TRA and TRB V and J templates and then assembled into clonotypes. Expanded or contracted clonotypes were those called significant by both edgeR and NoisET, with noise models trained on biological replicates. For edgeR calls, a false discovery rate-adjusted p below 0.01 and a log2 fold-change threshold of 1 were applied. As an exploratory analysis of dynamics, max-normalized trajectories of the 1000 most abundant clonotypes were examined by PCA with hierarchical clustering. The CD4 or CD8 phenotype of responding clones was assigned using the separately sequenced CD4+ and CD8+ repertoires. The public reads were reanalyzed by TCRdb: fastp trimming at Q25, MiXCR alignment, in-frame beta chains only. Every entry covers one CDR3 protein and lists the most common genes and DNA from its rows. Clone size and V and J calls follow TCRdb, not the original study. The sample table shows 250,000 to 300,000 distinct CDR3 sequences, and roughly 17% are seen once. Together, the top ten hold over 20% of the sample.

The TCR was taken from a man younger than 30 who had mild COVID-19 (a few samples of this study predate the infection). The sample titles of this study are shuffled in the database, so cell type and time point are left out; the donor was told from shared clones. Sequencing used PBMCs or a T cell subset sorted from them (not recorded which). The chain uses TRBV20-1 and TRBJ1-1; a confident D gene designation cannot be given. The CDR3 region: CSAIQNGKNTEAFF. The base sequence is TGCAGTGCTATACAAAATGGGAAGAACACTGAAGCTTTCTTT.